The next 28 T cell receptor beta chains were all read from a single sample in a study of shared clonotypes between healthy human individuals. The method was immunoSEQ multiplex PCR; TCRdb's version includes in-frame clones alone and lacks a portion of them. The repertoire consists of about 1 million clones, with 65% to 80% occurring once and the leading ten covering less than 1.5%. Source material: memory CD4+ T cells sorted from blood. As to subset: CD45RA-negative fraction. The receptors derive from a man between 18 and 29 years old in good health.

The CDR3 bases are TGTGCCAGCAGCGTGGACAGGGGGCTTCCAGATACGCAGTATTTT. Protein product: CASSVDRGLPDTQYF. This chain uses TRBV5-4 with TRBJ2-3; TRBD1 aligns across 11 bases. Trimming removed 4 bases from V and 4 bases from J; junction bases left unmatched: 5. The germline CDR1 and CDR2 sequences are SGHNT and YYREEE (reference sequence). This CDR3 has 15 residues.

The chain has TRBV6-6 and TRBJ2-5; D is unresolved. V was clipped by 4 bases and J by 2 bases, with 8 bases between them. The CDR3 is 13 amino acids. CDR1 is MNHNY and CDR2 is SVGAGI in the germline V gene (reference sequence). CDR3 loop: CASSSGSQETQYF. DNA for the CDR3: TGTGCCAGCAGTTCCGGGTCGCAAGAGACCCAGTACTTC.

CDR3 nucleotides: TGTGCCAGCAGTTTGGCCAATGAGCAGTTCTTC. Its protein product is CASSLANEQFF. The chain uses TRBV2 and TRBJ2-1; D gene unclear. Trimming pared 5 bases from V and 6 bases from J, leaving 5 bases between. This CDR3 has 11 residues. Per germline, CDR1 SNHLY and CDR2 FYNNEI.

The chain combines TRBV5-1 with TRBJ2-1, with 8 bases lining up with TRBD2. Germline CDR1 SGHRS, CDR2 YFSETQ. V shed 4 bases and J 10 bases; nucleotides not matched to a gene: 10. The length of the CDR3 is 14 residues. The CDR3 protein is CASSLRDTGGEQFF. The CDR3 coding sequence is TGCGCCAGCAGCCTACGGGACACGGGAGGGGAGCAGTTCTTC.

The V and J genes are TRBV6-1 and TRBJ2-7; 7 positions agree with TRBD1. The germline V gene has CDR1 MNHNS and CDR2 SASEGT. The junction had 8 bases not matched to a gene; V was cut back by 7 bases and J by 2 bases. This CDR3 comprises 14 residues. In DNA form, the CDR3 reads TGTGCCAGCATTCTCGACAGGGCCACCTACGAGCAGTACTTC. Encoded protein: CASILDRATYEQYF.

V and J are TRBV6-1 and TRBJ1-1; a weak D match, TRBD1 (5 bases). CDR3 size: 12 residues. The ends were cut back, 2 bases at V and 7 bases at J, with 8 bases in the middle. Germline-derived CDR1 and CDR2 are MNHNS and SASEGT. The CDR3, as DNA: TGTGCCAGCAGTGAAAAGAGGGGTGAAGCTTTCTTT. Protein sequence: CASSEKRGEAFF.

This chain joins TRBV10-3 and TRBJ2-3; 7 bases agree with TRBD2. CDR3 length: 15 residues. The germline gives CDR1 ENHRY, CDR2 SYGVKD. After removal of 2 bases from V and 2 bases from J, the junction contained 4 bases not matched to a gene. The CDR3 region is CAISEKGLNTDTQYF. In DNA, the CDR3 is TGTGCCATCAGTGAGAAGGGACTAAACACAGATACGCAGTATTTT.

The rearrangement uses TRBV12-5 and TRBJ2-7; a weak D match, TRBD1 (6 bases). Germline V CDR1 and CDR2: LGHNT, FRNRAP. V lost 0 bases, J lost 0 bases, and 18 bases lay in between. This CDR3 is built from 18 residues. This CDR3 is CASGLVLSRTANSYEQYF. For the CDR3, the DNA is TGTGCTAGTGGTTTGGTACTAAGCCGGACAGCTAACTCCTACGAGCAGTACTTC.

This chain connects TRBV5-6 to TRBJ2-5, with D tentatively TRBD2 (5 bases). The J call may be wrong; the DNA end is better matched by TRBJ2-7. The CDR3 spans 17 residues. CDR1 is SGHDT and CDR2 is YYEEEE in the germline V gene. The CDR3: CASSLLAGFESSYEQYF. The DNA of the CDR3 is TGTGCCAGCAGCTTGTTGGCGGGTTTTGAGAGCTCCTACGAGCAGTACTTC.

The rearrangement links TRBV6-6 to TRBJ1-2; the D is unclear. Germline CDR1 is MNHNY and CDR2 is SVGAGI (reference sequence). Trimming took 8 bases from V and 8 from J, leaving 12 bases between them. The CDR3 consists of 11 residues. The CDR3 nucleotides are TGTGCCAGCTCTGCGGGCTGGGGCTACACCTTC. It yields the protein CASSAGWGYTF.

This clone was counted a single time. V usage is TRBV2 and J usage is TRBJ1-1; perhaps TRBD1 as D (5 bases). The germline CDR1 and CDR2 sequences are SNHLY and FYNNEI. The CDR3 covers 13 residues. V gave up 1 base and J gave up 12 bases, with 15 bases separating them. The DNA of the CDR3 is TGTGCCAGCAGTGAAGAGGGGATCGGGAGGACTTTCTTT. Protein sequence: CASSEEGIGRTFF.

The chain combines TRBV9 with TRBJ2-2; the match to TRBD2 covers 8 bases. Germline V gene sequence: CDR1 SGDLS, CDR2 YYNGEE. CDR3 length: 16 residues. J gave up 1 base and V 3 bases, and 5 bases lay outside the gene matches. DNA for the CDR3: TGTGCCAGCAGCGCCCCCCTAGCGGGGAACACCGGGGAGCTGTTTTTT. This encodes CASSAPLAGNTGELFF.

The chain carries TRBV6-6 and TRBJ1-1; TRBD1 matches 9 bases. The CDR3 extends over 14 amino acids. V lost 8 bases, J lost 1 base, and 5 bases stayed unmatched. Germline V gene lookup returns CDR1 MNHNY and CDR2 SVGAGI (reference sequence). This CDR3 reads CASGRTGANTEAFF. The CDR3 DNA follows: TGTGCCAGCGGTCGGACAGGGGCGAACACTGAAGCTTTCTTT.

This chain connects TRBV10-3 to TRBJ2-7; D assignment may be TRBD1 or TRBD2 (6 bases each). CDR1 ENHRY and CDR2 SYGVKD come from the germline V gene. V lost 9 bases to trimming and J lost 2 bases, with 17 bases between them. This CDR3 is 14 amino acids long. The CDR3 coding sequence is TGTGCCATGGCCCAAGGGGGGCTGACCTACGAGCAGTACTTC. It is translated as CAMAQGGLTYEQYF.

DNA for the CDR3: TGTGCCACCGGGCCCAGCTATAATTCACCCCTCCACTTT. Translating it yields CATGPSYNSPLHF. The chain employs TRBV28 and TRBJ1-6; D remains ambiguous. Looked up from germline, CDR1 is MDHEN and CDR2 is SYDVKM. The CDR3 totals 13 residues. V lost 10 bases to trimming and J lost 3 bases, with 10 bases between them.

This clone was detected once. The gene calls are TRBV10-3 and TRBJ2-3, with 7 bases identical to TRBD1. The junction had 10 bases not matched to a gene; V was cut back by 6 bases and J by 4 bases. The CDR3 length is 15 residues. Germline-derived CDR1 and CDR2 are ENHRY and SYGVKD. CDR3: CAISVNRGGSDTQYF. In DNA form, the CDR3 reads TGTGCCATCAGCGTTAACAGGGGTGGGTCAGATACGCAGTATTTT.

The rearrangement joins TRBV5-4 to TRBJ2-1; 11 bases are a match to TRBD2. Per the germline V gene, CDR1 is SGHNT and CDR2 is YYREEE (reference sequence). The J segment lost 6 bases and the V segment lost 3 bases, leaving 11 bases of the junction unmatched. CDR3 size: 17 residues. This CDR3 reads CASSSGVAGGWSNEQFF. CDR3 coding DNA: TGTGCCAGCAGCTCCGGGGTAGCGGGGGGGTGGTCCAATGAGCAGTTCTTC.

The V gene is TRBV7-8, the J gene TRBJ1-5; D ambiguous. V was cut by 1 base and J by 2 bases, with 6 bases left in between. Germline values: CDR1 SGHVS, CDR2 FQNEAQ. This CDR3 comprises 14 residues. CDR3 protein: CASSLGVGNQPQHF. CDR3 DNA sequence: TGTGCCAGCAGCTTAGGCGTGGGCAATCAGCCCCAGCATTTT.

This chain links TRBV5-5 with TRBJ1-4; no reliable D call. Germline loops: CDR1 SGHKS, CDR2 YYEKEE (reference sequence). The CDR3 has 14 amino acids. Trimming left V 6 bases short and J 8 bases short, with 17 bases between. Here the CDR3 reads CASTREAGREKLFF. CDR3 DNA: TGTGCCAGCACCCGCGAGGCGGGTCGCGAAAAACTGTTTTTT.

The chain joins TRBV5-6 to TRBJ1-2, with no clear D. Per the germline V gene, CDR1 is SGHDT and CDR2 is YYEEEE. V was trimmed by 6 bases and J by 1 base, leaving 10 bases between them. The CDR3 loop spans 13 amino acids. The CDR3, as DNA: TGTGCCAGCACCGCGGGATTTAACTATGGCTACACCTTC. It encodes CASTAGFNYGYTF.

This clone has only a few counts. The chain carries TRBV15 and TRBJ1-1, with 8 positions matching TRBD1. V was pared by 1 base and J by 1 base, with 2 bases of the junction left unmatched. The CDR3 has 15 residues. CDR1 is LNHNV and CDR2 is YYDKDF in the germline V gene (reference sequence). CDR3 sequence (DNA): TGTGCCACCAGCAGAGGACAGGGGCCGAACACTGAAGCTTTCTTT. Protein: CATSRGQGPNTEAFF.

This clone was detected many times. The V and J genes are TRBV6-6 and TRBJ1-1, with D perhaps TRBD1 (6 bases). The germline CDR1 and CDR2 sequences are MNHNY and SVGAGI (reference sequence). CDR3 length: 15 residues. V lost 4 bases to trimming and J lost 6 bases, with 18 bases between them. The CDR3 loop is CASSSETGRGAEAFF. The CDR3, as DNA: TGTGCCAGCAGTTCCGAGACAGGCCGGGGGGCTGAAGCTTTCTTT.

V gene TRBV6-1 combines with J gene TRBJ1-6, with D tentatively TRBD1 (5 bases). This CDR3 is built from 15 residues. With 10 bases removed from V and 7 bases from J, the gap between germline ends came to 20 bases. CDR1 MNHNS and CDR2 SASEGT come from the germline V gene. DNA of the CDR3: TGTGCCACCCGCGGGGACCCCTTTGGGAATTCACCCCTCCACTTT. This gives the protein CATRGDPFGNSPLHF.

This chain joins TRBV19 and TRBJ1-5; perhaps TRBD1 as D (5 bases). The CDR3 extends over 15 amino acids. Germline assignment: CDR1 LNHDA and CDR2 SQIVND (reference sequence). Trimming shortened V by 3 bases and J by 0 bases, and 9 bases separated the two germline ends. Here the CDR3 DNA reads TGTGCCAGTAGTATGGGGGATTATAGCAATCAGCCCCAGCATTTT. Encoded protein: CASSMGDYSNQPQHF.

The table lists this clone with a count of one. The J gene is TRBJ2-7, the V gene TRBV7-2; 9 nucleotides line up with TRBD2. The CDR3 spans 15 residues. Germline V gene sequence: CDR1 SGHTA, CDR2 FQGNSA. Germline trimming cut 2 bases from V and 4 bases from J; bases unmatched to any gene: 6. Written as DNA, the CDR3 is TGTGCCAGCAGCTTATCCGGACTAGCGTCATACGAGCAGTACTTC. Residues: CASSLSGLASYEQYF.

The sample holds a few counts of this clone. The rearrangement uses TRBV29-1 and TRBJ1-4; D ambiguous. Germline CDR1 reads SQVTM; CDR2 reads ANQGSEA. The CDR3 contains 12 residues. V lost 5 bases, J lost 8 bases, and 12 bases lay in between. CDR3 bases: TGCAGCGTTTTAGTCGTTGGAGAAAAACTGTTTTTT. Protein: CSVLVVGEKLFF. Full variable domain (missing parts from reference TRBV29-1 and TRBJ1-4): SAVISQKPSRDICQRGTSLTIQCQVDSQVTMMFWYRQQPGQSLTLIATANQGSEATYESGFVIDKFPISRPNLTFSTLTVSNMSPEDSSIYLCSVLVVGEKLFFGSGTQLSVL.

This clone appeared a few times. The chain recombines TRBV5-1 with TRBJ2-3; 9 bases match TRBD2. This CDR3 has 14 residues. The ends lost 0 bases at V and 6 bases at J; junction bases unmatched: 2. Germline V gene lookup returns CDR1 SGHRS and CDR2 YFSETQ. The CDR3 reads CASSLVAGVDTQYF. CDR3 bases: TGCGCCAGCAGCTTGGTAGCGGGAGTCGATACGCAGTATTTT.

The chain couples TRBV5-4 to TRBJ1-6; 7 bases are a match to TRBD1. The germline V gene has CDR1 SGHNT and CDR2 YYREEE (reference sequence). The V segment lost 9 bases and the J segment 7 bases; nucleotides outside the gene matches: 13. The CDR3 has 15 residues. CDR3 residues: CATSLGTAQNSPLHF. CDR3 in DNA: TGTGCCACATCCCTTGGGACAGCTCAGAATTCACCCCTCCACTTT. The whole variable domain, remainder taken from reference TRBV5-4 and TRBJ1-6, is ETGVTQSPTHLIKTRGQQVTLRCSSQSGHNTVSWYQQALGQGPQFIFQYYREEENGRGNFPPRFSGLQFPNYSSELNVNALELDDSALYLCATSLGTAQNSPLHFGNGTRLTVT.